A selection of T cell receptor beta chains follows, all from one sample in a study of T cell responses to AZD1222 COVID-19 vaccine. Libraries were prepared by immunoSEQ multiplex PCR; TCRdb keeps only in-frame clonotypes and omits some of them. This table holds approximately 100,000 clones, 70% to 90% found once. The source material was peripheral blood, sampled 28 days after the second AZD1222 dose. Receptors were obtained from an adult who received the AZD1222 COVID-19 vaccine. The CDR3 runs from the conserved cysteine through the conserved F or W. D genes are given only for firm matches. Clone size is stated in some rows and not others, as once, few, many or a class when expanded.

d_call: TRBD1
j_call: TRBJ2-1
clone_size: .
v_call: TRBV6-1
cdr3_aa: CASSERDSRREQFF
cdr3_nt: TGTGCCAGCAGTGAAAGGGACAGCAGGCGTGAGCAGTTCTTC

d_call: .
j_call: TRBJ2-7
clone_size: .
v_call: TRBV6-1
cdr3_aa: CASSDLSLEQYF
cdr3_nt: TGTGCCAGCAGTGATTTGTCCCTCGAGCAGTACTTC

d_call: .
j_call: TRBJ1-6
clone_size: .
v_call: TRBV2
cdr3_aa: CASSKGGDGDSPLHF
cdr3_nt: TGTGCCAGCAGCAAAGGGGGAGACGGGGATTCACCCCTCCACTTT

d_call: .
j_call: TRBJ2-3
clone_size: .
v_call: TRBV30
cdr3_aa: CAWSLGGTDTQYF
cdr3_nt: TGTGCCTGGAGTCTAGGGGGAACAGATACGCAGTATTTT

d_call: TRBD1
j_call: TRBJ1-1
clone_size: .
v_call: TRBV28
cdr3_aa: CASSLRFRGDTEAFF
cdr3_nt: TGTGCCAGCAGTTTACGGTTCAGGGGGGACACTGAAGCTTTCTTT

d_call: .
j_call: TRBJ1-3
clone_size: .
v_call: TRBV5-1
cdr3_aa: CASSSGSTGDSGNTIYF
cdr3_nt: TGCGCCAGCAGCTCAGGATCTACGGGGGATTCTGGAAACACCATATATTTT

d_call: TRBD1
j_call: TRBJ2-7
clone_size: .
v_call: TRBV7-2
cdr3_aa: CASSHGQGPDEQYF
cdr3_nt: TGTGCCAGCAGCCATGGACAGGGGCCCGACGAGCAGTACTTC

d_call: .
j_call: TRBJ2-2
clone_size: .
v_call: TRBV7-9
cdr3_aa: CASSTTGELFF
cdr3_nt: TGTGCCAGCAGCACGACCGGGGAGCTGTTTTTT

d_call: TRBD2
j_call: TRBJ2-3
clone_size: .
v_call: TRBV4-1
cdr3_aa: CASTSSGGAGTDTQYF
cdr3_nt: TGCGCCAGCACCAGTAGCGGGGGGGCCGGCACAGATACGCAGTATTTT

d_call: .
j_call: TRBJ1-1
clone_size: .
v_call: TRBV3-1/TRBV3-2
cdr3_aa: CASSPGRGLTEAFF
cdr3_nt: TGTGCCAGCAGCCCGGGGCGGGGACTCACTGAAGCTTTCTTT

d_call: TRBD2
j_call: TRBJ2-7
clone_size: .
v_call: TRBV4-2
cdr3_aa: CASSQEGAGGSYEQYF
cdr3_nt: TGTGCCAGCAGCCAAGAAGGCGCGGGGGGGTCCTACGAGCAGTACTTC

d_call: .
j_call: TRBJ2-5
clone_size: once
v_call: TRBV5-1
cdr3_aa: CASRLQQETQYF
cdr3_nt: TGCGCCAGCAGGCTGCAACAAGAGACCCAGTACTTC

d_call: .
j_call: TRBJ1-2
clone_size: once
v_call: TRBV2
cdr3_aa: CASSEARANYGYTF
cdr3_nt: TGTGCCAGCAGTGAAGCTAGAGCTAACTATGGCTACACCTTC

d_call: .
j_call: TRBJ1-6
clone_size: .
v_call: TRBV12-3/TRBV12-4
cdr3_aa: CASSLFTLHF
cdr3_nt: TGTGCCAGCAGTTTATTCACCCTCCACTTT

d_call: TRBD2
j_call: TRBJ2-3
clone_size: .
v_call: TRBV7-2
cdr3_aa: CASSPSWGAGGDTQYF
cdr3_nt: TGTGCCAGCAGTCCCTCTTGGGGCGCCGGGGGGGATACGCAGTATTTT

d_call: TRBD2
j_call: TRBJ2-7
clone_size: .
v_call: TRBV5-6
cdr3_aa: CASSGRGSYEQYF
cdr3_nt: TGTGCCAGCAGCGGGAGGGGATCCTACGAGCAGTACTTC

d_call: TRBD1
j_call: TRBJ2-2
clone_size: once
v_call: TRBV7-3
cdr3_aa: CASSQDRARRSGELFF
cdr3_nt: TGTGCCAGCAGCCAAGACAGGGCACGGAGGTCCGGGGAGCTGTTTTTT

d_call: .
j_call: TRBJ1-5
clone_size: .
v_call: TRBV6-4
cdr3_aa: CASSQGWNQPQHF
cdr3_nt: TGTGCCAGCAGTCAGGGTTGGAATCAGCCCCAGCATTTT

d_call: TRBD2
j_call: TRBJ2-1
clone_size: .
v_call: TRBV3-1/TRBV3-2
cdr3_aa: CASSQAGLAAYNEQFF
cdr3_nt: TGTGCCAGCAGCCAAGCGGGACTAGCGGCCTACAATGAGCAGTTCTTC

d_call: .
j_call: TRBJ1-6
clone_size: .
v_call: TRBV19
cdr3_aa: CASSENSPLHF
cdr3_nt: TGTGCCAGTAGCGAGAATTCACCCCTCCACTTT

d_call: .
j_call: TRBJ2-2
clone_size: .
v_call: TRBV5-1
cdr3_aa: CASSLVRVPGELFF
cdr3_nt: TGCGCCAGCAGCCTGGTCAGGGTTCCCGGGGAGCTGTTTTTT

d_call: .
j_call: TRBJ2-6
clone_size: .
v_call: TRBV11-2
cdr3_aa: CASSLVGRGRSGANVLTF
cdr3_nt: TGTGCCAGCAGCTTAGTTGGCAGGGGACGCTCTGGGGCCAACGTCCTGACTTTC

d_call: TRBD1
j_call: TRBJ1-2
clone_size: .
v_call: TRBV5-6
cdr3_aa: CASSPGQTYGYTF
cdr3_nt: TGTGCCAGCAGCCCGGGACAGACCTATGGCTACACCTTC

d_call: .
j_call: TRBJ2-2
clone_size: .
v_call: TRBV19
cdr3_aa: CATGRVFFGELFF
cdr3_nt: TGTGCTACGGGCAGGGTGTTTTTCGGGGAGCTGTTTTTT

d_call: .
j_call: TRBJ1-2
clone_size: .
v_call: TRBV4-1
cdr3_aa: CASSQGPAGLYGYTF
cdr3_nt: TGCGCCAGCAGCCAAGGGCCGGCAGGACTCTATGGCTACACCTTC

d_call: .
j_call: TRBJ2-7
clone_size: .
v_call: TRBV28
cdr3_aa: CASSKLPVREQYF
cdr3_nt: TGTGCCAGCAGCAAATTACCGGTGAGGGAGCAGTACTTC

d_call: TRBD2
j_call: TRBJ2-1
clone_size: .
v_call: TRBV3-1/TRBV3-2
cdr3_aa: CASRGIGLAETNEQFF
cdr3_nt: TGTGCCAGCAGGGGGATCGGACTAGCGGAGACCAATGAGCAGTTCTTC

d_call: TRBD2
j_call: TRBJ2-3
clone_size: .
v_call: TRBV19
cdr3_aa: CASSPGGGRMLGDTQYF
cdr3_nt: TGTGCCAGTAGCCCCGGGGGCGGGAGGATGCTCGGAGATACGCAGTATTTT

d_call: .
j_call: TRBJ2-2
clone_size: .
v_call: TRBV3-1/TRBV3-2
cdr3_aa: CASSQDPTGTNTGELFF
cdr3_nt: TGTGCCAGCAGCCAAGATCCTACAGGGACGAACACCGGGGAGCTGTTTTTT

d_call: .
j_call: TRBJ2-4
clone_size: .
v_call: TRBV10-2
cdr3_aa: CASSESPLAKNIQYF
cdr3_nt: TGCGCCAGCAGTGAGTCCCCTTTAGCCAAAAACATTCAGTACTTC

d_call: TRBD1
j_call: TRBJ2-2
clone_size: hyperexpanded
v_call: TRBV29-1
cdr3_aa: CSVATGGEVGELFF
cdr3_nt: TGCAGCGTTGCGACAGGGGGTGAGGTCGGGGAGCTGTTTTTT

d_call: .
j_call: TRBJ1-5
clone_size: .
v_call: TRBV19
cdr3_aa: CASDTGQNANQPQHF
cdr3_nt: TGTGCCAGCGACACAGGACAAAACGCCAATCAGCCCCAGCATTTT

d_call: .
j_call: TRBJ1-2
clone_size: .
v_call: TRBV1
cdr3_aa: CTSSLVLDRAYGYTF
cdr3_nt: TGCACCAGCAGCCTAGTCCTAGACAGGGCCTATGGCTACACCTTC

d_call: TRBD1
j_call: TRBJ2-5
clone_size: .
v_call: TRBV9
cdr3_aa: CASSVEGQEGRETQYF
cdr3_nt: TGTGCCAGCAGCGTAGAGGGACAGGAGGGAAGGGAGACCCAGTACTTC

d_call: .
j_call: TRBJ2-1
clone_size: .
v_call: TRBV28
cdr3_aa: CASTPPGGPSYNEQFF
cdr3_nt: TGTGCCAGCACCCCCCCGGGGGGCCCCTCCTACAATGAGCAGTTCTTC

d_call: TRBD1
j_call: TRBJ2-1
clone_size: .
v_call: TRBV7-8
cdr3_aa: CASSEGQYNEQFF
cdr3_nt: TGTGCCAGCAGCGAGGGACAGTACAATGAGCAGTTCTTC

d_call: TRBD1
j_call: TRBJ2-3
clone_size: .
v_call: TRBV5-1
cdr3_aa: CASSSGQGLTDTQYF
cdr3_nt: TGCGCCAGCAGCTCGGGACAGGGCCTCACAGATACGCAGTATTTT

d_call: .
j_call: TRBJ1-5
clone_size: .
v_call: TRBV9
cdr3_aa: CASSTRERGLLYCQPQHF
cdr3_nt: TGTGCCAGCAGCACCCGGGAACGAGGGCTCCTTTATTGTCAGCCCCAGCATTTT

d_call: .
j_call: TRBJ2-3
clone_size: .
v_call: TRBV5-1
cdr3_aa: CASSPRGPDTQYF
cdr3_nt: TGCGCCAGCAGCCCAAGGGGCCCAGATACGCAGTATTTT

d_call: .
j_call: TRBJ1-2
clone_size: .
v_call: TRBV4-3
cdr3_aa: CASSQEYQGGNYGYTF
cdr3_nt: TGCGCCAGCAGCCAAGAGTACCAGGGAGGGAACTATGGCTACACCTTC

d_call: .
j_call: TRBJ1-5
clone_size: .
v_call: TRBV10-3
cdr3_aa: CAIGQNNQPQHF
cdr3_nt: TGTGCCATCGGACAGAACAATCAGCCCCAGCATTTT

d_call: .
j_call: TRBJ2-7
clone_size: .
v_call: TRBV9
cdr3_aa: CASSVIATEQYF
cdr3_nt: TGTGCCAGCAGCGTAATAGCCACCGAGCAGTACTTC

d_call: .
j_call: TRBJ1-1
clone_size: .
v_call: TRBV7-9
cdr3_aa: CASSLPRGNTEAFF
cdr3_nt: TGTGCCAGCAGCTTACCCAGGGGGAACACTGAAGCTTTCTTT

d_call: .
j_call: TRBJ1-3
clone_size: .
v_call: TRBV27
cdr3_aa: CASRPTGSGNTIYF
cdr3_nt: TGTGCCAGCAGGCCCACGGGATCTGGAAACACCATATATTTT

d_call: .
j_call: TRBJ1-4
clone_size: .
v_call: TRBV10-3
cdr3_aa: CAISLGAHEKLFF
cdr3_nt: TGTGCCATCAGCCTAGGCGCCCATGAAAAACTGTTTTTT

d_call: .
j_call: TRBJ2-7
clone_size: .
v_call: TRBV2
cdr3_aa: CASRPRDSGHEQYF
cdr3_nt: TGTGCCAGCAGACCCCGGGATAGCGGCCACGAGCAGTACTTC

d_call: TRBD1
j_call: TRBJ2-2
clone_size: .
v_call: TRBV5-6
cdr3_aa: CASTKLTGGTGELFF
cdr3_nt: TGTGCCAGCACCAAATTGACAGGGGGAACCGGGGAGCTGTTTTTT

d_call: TRBD1
j_call: TRBJ1-5
clone_size: once
v_call: TRBV5-3
cdr3_aa: CARSPRTGTYSNQPQHF
cdr3_nt: TGTGCCAGAAGCCCTCGGACAGGCACTTATAGCAATCAGCCCCAGCATTTT

d_call: TRBD1
j_call: TRBJ1-2
clone_size: .
v_call: TRBV5-1
cdr3_aa: CASSSPGQGNYGYTF
cdr3_nt: TGCGCCAGCAGCTCGCCGGGACAGGGGAACTATGGCTACACCTTC

d_call: .
j_call: TRBJ1-5
clone_size: .
v_call: TRBV11-2
cdr3_aa: CASSLAQPQHF
cdr3_nt: TGTGCCAGCAGCTTAGCCCAGCCCCAGCATTTT

d_call: .
j_call: TRBJ2-7
clone_size: .
v_call: TRBV6-5
cdr3_aa: CASSYSGPYEQYF
cdr3_nt: TGTGCCAGCAGTTATTCGGGACCCTACGAGCAGTACTTC

d_call: .
j_call: TRBJ1-1
clone_size: .
v_call: TRBV12-5
cdr3_aa: CASGLNRVMNTEAFF
cdr3_nt: TGTGCTAGTGGTTTGAACAGGGTAATGAACACTGAAGCTTTCTTT

d_call: .
j_call: TRBJ2-1
clone_size: once
v_call: TRBV5-1
cdr3_aa: CASSLPRVNEQFF
cdr3_nt: TGCGCCAGCAGCTTGCCCAGGGTCAATGAGCAGTTCTTC

d_call: TRBD1
j_call: TRBJ2-7
clone_size: .
v_call: TRBV7-2
cdr3_aa: CASSAQGAVYEQYF
cdr3_nt: TGTGCCAGCAGCGCGCAGGGGGCGGTCTACGAGCAGTACTTC

d_call: TRBD2
j_call: TRBJ2-1
clone_size: .
v_call: TRBV9
cdr3_aa: CASSVGLAGPSSYNEQFF
cdr3_nt: TGTGCCAGCAGCGTAGGACTAGCGGGGCCGAGCTCCTACAATGAGCAGTTCTTC

d_call: .
j_call: TRBJ1-5
clone_size: .
v_call: TRBV9
cdr3_aa: CASSVEGGAGQPQHF
cdr3_nt: TGTGCCAGCAGCGTAGAGGGGGGCGCGGGTCAGCCCCAGCATTTT

d_call: TRBD1
j_call: TRBJ1-3
clone_size: few
v_call: TRBV6-5
cdr3_aa: CASRTDRGGNTIYF
cdr3_nt: TGTGCCAGCAGAACAGACAGGGGGGGAAACACCATATATTTT

d_call: .
j_call: TRBJ2-1
clone_size: .
v_call: TRBV5-5
cdr3_aa: CASSLEWAHNEQFF
cdr3_nt: TGTGCCAGCAGCTTGGAATGGGCTCACAATGAGCAGTTCTTC

d_call: .
j_call: TRBJ1-3
clone_size: .
v_call: TRBV2
cdr3_aa: CASTEYSGNTIYF
cdr3_nt: TGTGCCAGCACAGAGTACTCTGGAAACACCATATATTTT